The 21 T cell receptor beta chains in this list originate from one sample, sequenced in a study of shared T cell receptors in the human thymus. TCRdb's copy holds only in-frame clones and misses some; the assay was immunoSEQ multiplex PCR. In the table there are roughly 660,000 clones, 70% to 90% of which are singletons. The same specimen was also included in a second study, on human thymus T cells.

The specimen was thymocytes. These TCRs come from a boy under three years old with a congenital heart defect.

The chain couples TRBV4-2 to TRBJ2-3, with TRBD2 identical over 10 bases. After removal of 0 bases from V and 3 bases from J, the junction contained 6 bases not matched to a gene. This CDR3 contains 17 residues. Germline assignment: CDR1 LGHNA and CDR2 YNFKEQ. CDR3 in amino acids: CASSQDQGSGRTDTQYF. As DNA, the CDR3 is TGTGCCAGCAGCCAAGATCAGGGTAGCGGGAGGACAGATACGCAGTATTTT.

The V gene is TRBV11-2, the J gene TRBJ2-7; a possible D gene is TRBD2 (5 bases). The CDR3 contains 14 residues. V was clipped by 5 bases and J by 2 bases, with 13 bases between them. Germline V gene data show CDR1 as SGHAT and CDR2 as FQNNGV. CDR3 DNA sequence: TGTGCCAGCAGCCCTACTAGAAGGACCTACGAGCAGTACTTC. This gives the protein CASSPTRRTYEQYF.

The chain recombines TRBV27 with TRBJ2-7; 10 positions agree with TRBD2. The CDR3 is 16 residues long. CDR1 and CDR2 (germline): MNHEY, SMNVEV (reference sequence). J was trimmed by 2 bases and V by 3 bases; bases with no gene match: 7. This CDR3 is CASSFQREGGAYEQYF. The DNA for the CDR3 is TGTGCCAGCAGTTTCCAGCGGGAGGGGGGGGCCTACGAGCAGTACTTC.

The gene calls are TRBV27 and TRBJ2-1; 16 bases match TRBD2. CDR3 length: 17 residues. CDR1 and CDR2 (germline): MNHEY, SMNVEV (reference sequence). Germline trimming cut 3 bases from V and 8 bases from J; bases unmatched to any gene: 7. In DNA form, the CDR3 reads TGTGCCAGCAGTTTGCCGGGACTAGCGGGAGGGGGAGATGAGCAGTTCTTC. Translation gives CASSLPGLAGGGDEQFF.

This chain links TRBV4-3 with TRBJ2-1; 7 bases fit TRBD1. V shed 1 base and J 4 bases; nucleotides not matched to a gene: 7. Germline V CDR1 and CDR2: LGHNA, YSLEER. CDR3 length: 16 residues. The DNA of the CDR3 is TGCGCCAGCAGCCAAGGGCTACAGGGGAAATACAATGAGCAGTTCTTC. Translation: CASSQGLQGKYNEQFF.

The chain has TRBV27 and TRBJ1-2, with TRBD1 matching over 9 bases. The CDR3 extends over 15 amino acids. The germline gives CDR1 MNHEY, CDR2 SMNVEV (reference sequence). J lost 4 bases, V lost 3 bases, and 6 bases had no gene match. The CDR3 reads CASSFKDRGFYGYTF. The CDR3 region has the DNA TGTGCCAGCAGTTTTAAGGACAGGGGATTCTATGGCTACACCTTC.

V and J are TRBV7-2 and TRBJ2-7; D perhaps matches TRBD2 (6 bases). Germline V lookup: CDR1 SGHTA, CDR2 FQGNSA. The CDR3 runs 15 residues. V lost 4 bases, J lost 5 bases, and 18 bases lay in between. In nucleotides, the CDR3 is TGTGCCAGCAGCTCCATACTATCGACTAGGAACGAGCAGTACTTC. Its protein is CASSSILSTRNEQYF.

The chain is built from TRBV7-6 and TRBJ2-1, with 7 bases that match TRBD2. CDR3 size: 14 residues. Per germline, CDR1 SGHVS and CDR2 FNYEAQ. The ends lost 2 bases at V and 8 bases at J; junction bases unmatched: 6. CDR3 nucleotide sequence: TGTGCCAGCAGCTTACAACGTGGGAGGGATGAGCAGTTCTTC. It yields the protein CASSLQRGRDEQFF.

The chain couples TRBV6-1 to TRBJ2-4, with a tentative D call TRBD2 (6 bases). The germline gives CDR1 MNHNS, CDR2 SASEGT. The CDR3 covers 15 residues. Deletions cut 1 base from V and 8 bases from J, with 15 bases between. The DNA for the CDR3 is TGTGCCAGCAGTGAAGAAGGCAGGGAGGCAGACATTCAGTACTTC. It encodes CASSEEGREADIQYF.

The gene calls are TRBV27 and TRBJ1-4, with 7 bases fitting TRBD1. Germline-derived CDR1 and CDR2 are MNHEY and SMNVEV (reference sequence). The V segment lost 4 bases and the J segment 6 bases; nucleotides outside the gene matches: 8. The CDR3 has 15 residues. The chain's CDR3 is CASSSRQGRDEKLFF. As DNA, the CDR3 is TGTGCCAGCAGTTCCCGACAGGGAAGAGATGAAAAACTGTTTTTT.

The chain carries TRBV4-3 and TRBJ2-1, with 11 bases matching TRBD2. Germline V gene lookup returns CDR1 LGHNA and CDR2 YSLEER. CDR3 length: 17 residues. The junction had 5 bases not matched to a gene; V was cut back by 3 bases and J by 1 base. The CDR3 here is CASSQATSGSSYNEQFF. The CDR3, as DNA: TGCGCCAGCAGCCAGGCTACTAGCGGGAGTTCCTACAATGAGCAGTTCTTC.

As for this clone: The same CDR3 arises from other DNA sequences in this sample as well. J is TRBJ2-7 and V is TRBV30, with D unclear. V lost 3 bases to trimming and J lost 0 bases, with 6 bases between them. The CDR3 contains 12 residues. CDR1 is GTSNPN and CDR2 is SVGIG in the germline V gene (reference sequence). CDR3 sequence: CAWSPGSYEQYF. The CDR3 nucleotides are TGTGCCTGGAGCCCCGGCTCCTACGAGCAGTACTTC.

CDR3 nucleotide sequence: TGTGCCATCAGTGAGTTCTGGGACAGGGGGCGCGGGGACCAGTACTTC. Translation gives CAISEFWDRGRGDQYF. The chain joins TRBV10-3 to TRBJ2-5; TRBD1 aligns across 12 bases. The trim removed 1 base at V and 10 bases at J, leaving 10 bases unmatched. Germline CDR1 is ENHRY and CDR2 is SYGVKD. This CDR3 contains 16 residues.

This chain links TRBV7-2 with TRBJ1-4; D remains ambiguous. This CDR3 is 15 amino acids long. Trimming shortened V by 4 bases and J by 6 bases, and 15 bases separated the two germline ends. The germline CDR1 and CDR2 sequences are SGHTA and FQGNSA. CDR3 nucleotide sequence: TGTGCCAGCAGCTCCGAGACGATCCGGGATGAAAAACTGTTTTTT. Amino acid sequence: CASSSETIRDEKLFF.

J is TRBJ1-2 and V is TRBV4-2; 10 bases match TRBD1. The CDR3 is 16 residues long. The V gene's germline CDR1 is LGHNA and CDR2 YNFKEQ. V lost 1 base to trimming and J lost 5 bases; unmatched junction nucleotides: 7. The chain's CDR3 is CASSQGVPGQGYGYTF. The CDR3 coding sequence is TGTGCCAGCAGCCAAGGCGTACCGGGACAGGGGTATGGCTACACCTTC.

This clone was seen just once. This chain connects TRBV27 to TRBJ1-2; 7 positions match TRBD1. The V and J ends lost 2 bases and 8 bases, in that order; junction bases with no gene match: 11. Germline lookup yields CDR1 MNHEY and CDR2 SMNVEV (reference sequence). The CDR3 contains 15 residues. The CDR3 DNA reads as TGTGCCAGCAGTTTACAGCCAGGGGGTTTTTCGGGCTACACCTTC. This sequence encodes CASSLQPGGFSGYTF.

This clone was picked up a small number of times. CDR3 coding DNA: TGTGCCAGTAGGTTGGGACAGCGGGGGCTCACTGAAGCTTTCTTT. It specifies CASRLGQRGLTEAFF. The J gene is TRBJ1-1, the V gene TRBV19, with 7 bases matching TRBD1. With V trimmed by 6 bases and J by 4 bases, 11 bases remained unmatched. CDR3 size: 15 residues. CDR1 is LNHDA, CDR2 SQIVND, per germline (reference sequence).

The chain joins TRBV5-1 to TRBJ2-7; D may be TRBD1 (6 bases). The CDR3 spans 14 residues. CDR1 SGHRS and CDR2 YFSETQ come from the germline V gene. Trimming left V 3 bases short and J 1 base short, with 11 bases between. The CDR3 nucleotides are TGCGCCAGCAGCTCCCCGGGACATTCCTACGAGCAGTACTTC. Its protein is CASSSPGHSYEQYF.

This chain uses TRBV11-2 with TRBJ2-7; 8 positions match TRBD2. The V gene end was trimmed by 7 bases and the J gene end by 3 bases; junction bases not matched to a gene: 14. Germline loops: CDR1 SGHAT, CDR2 FQNNGV. The CDR3 is 16 amino acids. CDR3 DNA: TGTGCCAGCAACCGGGGGGGGGACGACCCAGTCTACGAGCAGTACTTC. Its translation is CASNRGGDDPVYEQYF.

The chain has TRBV4-3 and TRBJ1-1, with D hard to call. Per germline, CDR1 LGHNA and CDR2 YSLEER. The ends were cut back, 0 bases at V and 1 base at J, with 15 bases in the middle. The CDR3 runs to 17 residues. CDR3 nucleotides: TGCGCCAGCAGCCAAGATGGGAGGAGGATACCGAACACTGAAGCTTTCTTT. Protein sequence: CASSQDGRRIPNTEAFF.

The chain has TRBV21-1 and TRBJ1-2; the table names TRBD1, a call not compared with the DNA. TRBV21-1 is a pseudogene. The CDR3 has 18 amino acids. The CDR3 bases are TGTGCCAGCAGCCCAGCCGGGACAGGGGACTTTTGTGTCTATGGCTACACCTTC. This gives the protein CASSPAGTGDFCVYGYTF.